This T cell receptor (beta chain) is from a study of vaccination effects on CD4 cells after COVID-19. Study-level findings and limits: Vaccine-induced clones in healthy vaccinees cross-reacted with common cold coronaviruses in only 1 of 255 cases. Among infection- and vaccine-induced clones, marked clonal contraction occurred late after vaccination.

The CDR3 runs to 16 residues. The ends were cut back, 3 bases at V and 1 base at J, with 13 bases in the middle. The germline V gene has CDR1 SGHRS and CDR2 YFSETQ. Using immunoSEQ multiplex PCR, the repertoire was profiled, and TCRdb retains in-frame clones only, with some absent. The table lists around 63,000 clones, about 80% of them singletons. CD4+ T cells specific for antigen were expanded with viral peptide pools by the ViraFEST assay before sequencing. Culture lasted approximately 10 days before CD4+ T cell isolation. In the vaccine recipients, nucleocapsid antibodies were negative and there was no prior SARS-CoV-2 infection. They grew some 1.9 million PBMC in each well, adding 8.5 to 10 IU/ml IL-2 and around 9.6 ug/ml peptides. Days 3 and 7 were when half the medium was replaced with IL-2 medium. Worth noting for this clone: The antigen is not known.

The chain carries TRBV5-1 and TRBJ2-2; D unclear. Material: CD4+ T cells from PBMCs cultured with HCoV-OC43 spike peptides, obtained before COVID-19 vaccination. The subset is: HCoV-OC43 spike overlapping peptide pool stimulation. This receptor was obtained from a human donor who received a COVID-19 vaccine. The CDR3 sequence is CASSWMTALNTGELFF. DNA of the CDR3: TGCGCCAGCAGCTGGATGACGGCCCTGAACACCGGGGAGCTGTTTTTT.